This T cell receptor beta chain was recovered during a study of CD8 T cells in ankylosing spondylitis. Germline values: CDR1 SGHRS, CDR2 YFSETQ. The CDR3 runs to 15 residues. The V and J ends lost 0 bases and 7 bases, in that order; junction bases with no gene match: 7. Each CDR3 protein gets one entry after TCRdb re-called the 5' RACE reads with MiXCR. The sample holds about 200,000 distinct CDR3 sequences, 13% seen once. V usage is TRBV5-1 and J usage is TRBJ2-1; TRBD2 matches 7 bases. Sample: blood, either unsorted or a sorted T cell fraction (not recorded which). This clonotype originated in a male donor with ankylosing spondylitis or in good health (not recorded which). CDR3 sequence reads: CASSLGGGPWNEQFF. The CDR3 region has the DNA TGCGCCAGCAGCTTGGGGGGAGGGCCATGGAATGAGCAGTTCTTC.